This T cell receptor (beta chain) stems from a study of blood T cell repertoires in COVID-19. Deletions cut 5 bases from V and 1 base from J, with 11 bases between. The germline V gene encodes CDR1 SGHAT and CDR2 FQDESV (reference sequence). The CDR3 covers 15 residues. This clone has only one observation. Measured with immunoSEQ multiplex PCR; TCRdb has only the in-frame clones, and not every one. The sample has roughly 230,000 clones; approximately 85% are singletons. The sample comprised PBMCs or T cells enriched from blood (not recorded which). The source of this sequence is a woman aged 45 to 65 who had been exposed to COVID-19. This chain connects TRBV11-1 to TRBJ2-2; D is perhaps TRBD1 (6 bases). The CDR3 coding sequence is TGTGCCAGCAGCCTCCTGACAGGGAACACCGGGGAGCTGTTTTTT. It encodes CASSLLTGNTGELFF. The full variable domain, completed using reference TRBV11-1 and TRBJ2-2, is EAEVAQSPRYKITEKSQAVAFWCDPISGHATLYWYRQILGQGPELLVQFQDESVVDDSQLPKDRFSAERLKGVDSTLKIQPAELGDSAMYLCASSLLTGNTGELFFGEGSRLTVL.